This TCR beta chain was captured in a study of T cells in Graves' hyperthyroidism and ophthalmopathy. Study-wide results and caveats: Stable hyperthyroidism was told apart from ophthalmopathy by a model built on 13 V-J features.

Amplification of TCR beta CDR3 regions used RNA as the template. The study used the HTBI primer set for a first-round RT-PCR of the TCR CDR3. TCRdb re-called the multiplex PCR reads through MiXCR, storing one row per CDR3 protein. The top ten clones hold about a sixth of a sample with hundreds of thousands of distinct CDR3 sequences, roughly a sixth of them seen once. CDR1 LNHDA and CDR2 SQIVND come from the germline V gene (reference sequence). This CDR3 is 12 amino acids long. V shed 7 bases, J shed 5 bases, and the junction held 4 bases outside the gene matches. This clonotype was detected only a few times. Its antigen is not known.

The chain employs TRBV19 and TRBJ2-5; 7 nucleotides line up with TRBD1. The origin of this receptor is a woman aged 45-65 years with Graves' hyperthyroidism that later progressed to Graves' ophthalmopathy. Sequencing used blood. The CDR3 here is CASNPGGETQYF. The CDR3 DNA sequence: TGTGCCAGTAATCCAGGGGGTGAGACCCAGTACTTC. Supplemented by reference TRBV19 and TRBJ2-5, the full variable domain reads DGGITQSPKYLFRKEGQNVTLSCEQNLNHDAMYWYRQDPGQGLRLIYYSQIVNDFQKGDIAEGYSVSREKKESFPLTVTSAQKNPTAFYLCASNPGGETQYFGPGTRLLVL.